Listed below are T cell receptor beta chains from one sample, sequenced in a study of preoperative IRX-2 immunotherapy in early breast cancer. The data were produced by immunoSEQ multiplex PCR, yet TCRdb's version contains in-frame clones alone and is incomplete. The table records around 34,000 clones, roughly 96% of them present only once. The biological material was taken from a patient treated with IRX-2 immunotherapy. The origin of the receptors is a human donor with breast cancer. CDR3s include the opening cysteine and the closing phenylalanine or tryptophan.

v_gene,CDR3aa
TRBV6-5,CVASGNQETQYF
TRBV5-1,CASSFQTGLYNEQFF
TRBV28,CASSLFRNQPQHF
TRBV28,CASIRGGLSSYNEQFF
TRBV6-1,CASTLTGVTNGYTF
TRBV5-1,CASSLTAYTYEQYF
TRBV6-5,CASSLTDLGGYTF
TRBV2,CATKPGQGASPLHF
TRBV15,CATSRGLFTDTQYF
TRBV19,CASSIGRPEKLFF
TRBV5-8,CASSFLGRGGYNEQFF
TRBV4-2,CASSPSDSLSGANVLTF
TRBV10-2,CASSAHIAPYEQYF
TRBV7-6,CASSLEPLAYNEQFF
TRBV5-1,CASSLERGNPNTGELFF
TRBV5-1,CASSLDGNQPQHF
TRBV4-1,CASSTSPGTGGSPLHF
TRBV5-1,CASSLGGGPYEQYF
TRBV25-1,CASSESGWRANTGELFF
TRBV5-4,CASSLEEADTQYF
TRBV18,CASSHSYGNEQFF
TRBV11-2,CASSRTYGTSGANVLTF
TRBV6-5,CASRQREAYEQYF
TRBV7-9,CASRRRATGDEALHF
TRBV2,CASSKGQGAYSPLHF
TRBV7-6,CASSLKETQYF
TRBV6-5,CASSYSIGGTDTQYF
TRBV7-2,CASSSQGANEKLFF
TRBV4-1,CASSHLFAKIDGQYF
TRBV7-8,CATFGQGSNEQYF
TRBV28,CASRPRTGSYNSPLHF
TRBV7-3,CASSFGTGVGEQYF
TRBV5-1,CASTPSGGTYNEQFF
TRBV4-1,CASSQDRNNYGYTF
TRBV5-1,CASSSTLNEQFF
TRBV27,CASRGLFGQYF
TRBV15,CATSSNRGTGWTGELFF
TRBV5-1,CASSFAEFYEQYF
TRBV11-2,CASSYRAGTDTQYF
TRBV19,CASSMYPSSGNTIYF
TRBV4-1,CASSQRGASVTGELFF
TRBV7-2,CASSSWALAGNTIYF
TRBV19,CASSSDRAGANVLTF
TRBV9,CASSVEGGYQETQYF
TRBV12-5,CASGQGGNQPQHF
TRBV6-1,CASSEAYGYTF
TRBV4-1,CASSQEERAINNEQFF
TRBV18,CASSPRRGLLDTEAFF
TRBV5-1,CASSFGTGPIEQYF
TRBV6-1,CASSEVAFLNTEAFF
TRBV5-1,CASRSGGGTNYGYTF
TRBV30,CAWGYSNEKLFF
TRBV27,CASSVNRLAGGKFF